A single sample gave rise to the 28 T cell receptor beta chains below, sequenced in a study of OX40 agonist ivuxolimab in advanced cancers. Libraries were prepared by immunoSEQ multiplex PCR; TCRdb keeps only in-frame clonotypes and omits some of them. The sample includes about 79,000 clones, more than 85% of them seen just once. The source was CD4+ or CD8+ T cells sorted from blood, collected in a trial of the OX40 agonist ivuxolimab. Receptor source: an adult with an advanced solid tumor such as melanoma, head and neck, liver or kidney cancer.

The chain carries TRBV5-4 and TRBJ2-5, with D perhaps matching TRBD2 (6 bases). CDR1 and CDR2 (germline): SGHNT, YYREEE (reference sequence). The CDR3 extends over 15 amino acids. V shed 5 bases and J shed 1 base, with 15 bases lying between them. The CDR3 protein is CASSRGGLVQETQYF. The CDR3 bases are TGTGCCAGCAGTCGTGGGGGGTTGGTCCAAGAGACCCAGTACTTC.

CDR3 sequence: CAWSNRREPYNEQFF. For the CDR3, the DNA is TGTGCCTGGAGTAATAGGCGGGAACCCTACAATGAGCAGTTCTTC. The gene calls are TRBV30 and TRBJ2-1, with D possibly matching TRBD2 (6 bases). The CDR3 has 15 residues. The V gene's germline CDR1 is GTSNPN and CDR2 SVGIG (reference sequence). Trimming took off 2 bases at V and 2 bases at J, with 13 bases between the two ends.

V usage is TRBV5-6 and J usage is TRBJ2-7; D is perhaps TRBD1 (5 bases). CDR1 is SGHDT, CDR2 YYEEEE, per germline. The CDR3 is 15 amino acids. V lost 0 bases and J lost 8, with 18 bases in between. The CDR3 region has the DNA TGTGCCAGCAGCTTGGCCGCCTTACCAGGGATTCAGCAGTACTTC. Encoded protein: CASSLAALPGIQQYF.

This chain links TRBV7-8 with TRBJ2-6; D possibly corresponds to TRBD1 (5 bases). The germline V gene has CDR1 SGHVS and CDR2 FQNEAQ. Trimming removed 5 bases at V and 0 bases at J, with 11 bases between. CDR3 length: 16 amino acids. The CDR3 DNA follows: TGTGCCAGCAGCCCCTCAGGGAACTCTGGGGCCAACGTCCTGACTTTC. Translating gives CASSPSGNSGANVLTF.

V usage is TRBV5-1 and J usage is TRBJ2-1, with 7 bases that match TRBD2. V lost 4 bases and J lost 7; bases outside the gene matches: 11. CDR3 length: 15 amino acids. Germline CDR1 is SGHRS and CDR2 is YFSETQ. The CDR3 nucleotides are TGCGCCAGCAGCGTAGCAGGCGGGAGTTGGAATGAGCAGTTCTTC. It specifies CASSVAGGSWNEQFF.

This chain joins TRBV5-4 and TRBJ2-2; a possible D gene is TRBD2 (6 bases). Trimming left V 0 bases short and J 7 bases short, with 19 bases between. CDR1 and CDR2 from the germline V gene are SGHNT and YYREEE (reference sequence). This CDR3 is 17 amino acids long. The CDR3 region is CASSLAVLRGAGGELFF. The CDR3 nucleotides read TGTGCCAGCAGCTTGGCCGTATTGCGGGGCGCGGGCGGGGAGCTGTTTTTT.

The V call is TRBV29-1, the J call TRBJ1-1, with 11 bases identical to TRBD1. V shed 8 bases, J shed 5 bases, and the junction held 10 bases outside the gene matches. CDR1 and CDR2 from the germline V gene are SQVTM and ANQGSEA. The length of the CDR3 is 14 residues. This CDR3 is CSPSGGQGGTEAFF. The CDR3 DNA follows: TGCAGCCCCTCAGGGGGACAGGGGGGGACTGAAGCTTTCTTT.

The CDR3 coding sequence is TGTGCCACCGTATCTGGTTGGGAGCAGTTCTTC. This sequence encodes CATVSGWEQFF. The chain uses TRBV6-5 and TRBJ2-1; D uncertain. The germline V gene encodes CDR1 MNHEY and CDR2 SVGAGI. The CDR3 extends over 11 amino acids. Trimming took 10 bases from V and 10 from J, leaving 14 bases between them.

Of note for this clone: Other DNA sequences from this sample encode an identical CDR3 as well. The chain couples TRBV5-8 to TRBJ1-1, with a weak D call TRBD1 (6 bases). Per germline, CDR1 SGHTS and CDR2 YDEGEE. Trimming pared 0 bases from V and 1 base from J, leaving 7 bases between. This CDR3 comprises 14 residues. The CDR3 sequence: CASSLVQGNTEAFF. The CDR3 coding sequence is TGTGCCAGCAGCTTGGTACAGGGGAACACTGAAGCTTTCTTT.

This rearrangement joins TRBV19 to TRBJ2-7; no definite D call. V was clipped by 3 bases and J by 2 bases, with 11 bases between them. Germline V CDR1 and CDR2: LNHDA, SQIVND (reference sequence). The CDR3 is 14 amino acids. The DNA of the CDR3 is TGTGCCAGTAGTATTGGGCAGGACCCCTACGAGCAGTACTTC. Translating it yields CASSIGQDPYEQYF.

The CDR3 bases are TGTGCCAGCACGGAGGCCGGGGAGCTGTTTTTT. Amino acids: CASTEAGELFF. The chain recombines TRBV7-6 with TRBJ2-2; D may be TRBD2 (5 bases). Germline V gene lookup returns CDR1 SGHVS and CDR2 FNYEAQ. This CDR3 has 11 amino acids. V gave up 7 bases and J gave up 6 bases, with 6 bases separating them.

Regarding this clone: One end of the junction varies from germline; a read error may be responsible. The chain is built from TRBV11-2 and TRBJ1-1, with TRBD1 identical over 7 bases. The CDR3 is 13 residues long. Per the germline V gene, CDR1 is SGHAT and CDR2 is FQNNGV. CDR3 sequence (DNA): TGTGCCAGCAGGTTAGCAGGGGGCACTGAAGCTTTCTTT. Its translation: CASRLAGGTEAFF.

The genes are TRBV27 and TRBJ2-1; 8 bases are shared with TRBD2. The CDR3 spans 18 residues. V lost 7 bases to trimming and J lost 0 bases; unmatched junction nucleotides: 14. Germline assignment: CDR1 MNHEY and CDR2 SMNVEV (reference sequence). The CDR3 region is CASIRGGLAVSSYNEQFF. The CDR3 DNA sequence: TGTGCCAGCATTCGCGGGGGGCTAGCGGTGAGCTCCTACAATGAGCAGTTCTTC.

This clone has only a few counts. The chain recombines TRBV5-4 with TRBJ1-2; D is undetermined. Germline lookup yields CDR1 SGHNT and CDR2 YYREEE (reference sequence). This CDR3 is 13 amino acids long. Between the trimmed V and J ends, which lost 2 bases and 8 bases, there was a span of 13 bases. CDR3 protein: CASSFSVPRGYTF. DNA for the CDR3: TGTGCCAGCAGCTTCTCAGTCCCCCGCGGCTACACCTTC.

This clone was detected only once. V and J are TRBV28 and TRBJ2-3, with D uncertain. This CDR3 contains 12 residues. The V gene lost 6 bases and the J gene lost 3 bases, with 7 bases spanning the gap. Germline V lookup: CDR1 MDHEN, CDR2 SYDVKM. This CDR3 reads CASRTSTDTQYF. The CDR3 DNA reads as TGTGCCAGCAGAACCAGTACAGATACGCAGTATTTT.

This chain connects TRBV21-1 to TRBJ2-1; the table assigns TRBD1, which was not confirmed against the DNA. TRBV21-1 is listed as a pseudogene. The CDR3 extends over 20 amino acids. The CDR3 is CASSKAPGTKGLRKYNEQFF. CDR3 DNA sequence: TGTGCCAGCAGCAAAGCGCCGGGGACAAAAGGACTCCGAAAATACAATGAGCAGTTCTTC.

V usage is TRBV2 and J usage is TRBJ2-1, with a possible D match to TRBD2 (6 bases). Germline V gives CDR1 SNHLY, CDR2 FYNNEI. The V end was cut by 7 bases, the J end by 7 bases, with 14 bases between. This CDR3 has 13 residues. The CDR3 nucleotides read TGTGCCAGCACCACCCAGGGAGGTAATGAGCAGTTCTTC. Protein: CASTTQGGNEQFF.

The gene calls are TRBV2 and TRBJ1-5, with TRBD1 matching 10 bases. CDR3 length equals 15 residues. V dropped 7 bases and J dropped 4; count of bases not matched to a gene: 7. CDR1 SNHLY and CDR2 FYNNEI come from the germline V gene. This chain's CDR3 is CASTWDRGRNQPQHF. The DNA of the CDR3 is TGTGCCAGCACATGGGACAGGGGAAGGAATCAGCCCCAGCATTTT.

The chain couples TRBV10-3 to TRBJ2-7; maybe TRBD2 (6 bases). From germline, CDR1 is ENHRY and CDR2 SYGVKD. The CDR3 contains 17 residues. V dropped 5 bases and J dropped 0 bases, with 20 bases sitting between them. CDR3 coding DNA: TGTGCCATCAGTACTGGAGTCGGGCAGCGGGTCTCCTACGAGCAGTACTTC. It codes for CAISTGVGQRVSYEQYF.

The genes are TRBV6-6 and TRBJ2-3; 7 nucleotides line up with TRBD2. CDR1 is MNHNY, CDR2 SVGAGI, per germline (reference sequence). The length of the CDR3 is 14 residues. The trim removed 11 bases at V and 0 bases at J, leaving 8 bases unmatched. Here the CDR3 reads CALNPGLSTDTQYF. The DNA of the CDR3 is TGTGCCCTAAACCCGGGACTAAGCACAGATACGCAGTATTTT.

CDR3 coding DNA: TGTGCCAGCAGCTTGGGGACAAAAACTTATGGCTACACCTTC. This translates into CASSLGTKTYGYTF. The gene calls are TRBV5-4 and TRBJ1-2; perhaps TRBD1 as D (5 bases). CDR3 length: 14 residues. The V and J ends lost 0 bases and 5 bases respectively, with 11 bases between them. Germline lookup yields CDR1 SGHNT and CDR2 YYREEE (reference sequence). Filled out from reference TRBV5-4 and TRBJ1-2, the complete variable domain reads ETGVTQSPTHLIKTRGQQVTLRCSSQSGHNTVSWYQQALGQGPQFIFQYYREEENGRGNFPPRFSGLQFPNYSSELNVNALELDDSALYLCASSLGTKTYGYTFGSGTRLTVV.

CDR3 in DNA: TGTGCCAGCAGAGGGGGCCCCGGTGGCTACACCTTC. The encoded protein is CASRGGPGGYTF. The chain is built from TRBV25-1 and TRBJ1-2; TRBD1 matches 7 bases. Trimming removed 6 bases from V and 7 bases from J; junction bases left unmatched: 5. The CDR3 has 12 amino acids. Germline CDR1 MGHDK, CDR2 SYGVNS.

V is TRBV19 and J is TRBJ1-1; 7 nucleotides align to TRBD1. The germline CDR1 and CDR2 sequences are LNHDA and SQIVND (reference sequence). The CDR3 spans 17 residues. Germline trimming cut 6 bases from V and 1 base from J; bases unmatched to any gene: 14. The DNA of the CDR3 is TGTGCCAGTAGCCTCATCGATCGACAGGGAAAGAACACTGAAGCTTTCTTT. This codes for CASSLIDRQGKNTEAFF.

The V and J genes are TRBV23-1 and TRBJ1-6, with no clear D. TRBV23-1 is filed as an ORF, its function uncertain. The germline V and J ends were trimmed by 0 bases and 10 bases, with 7 bases remaining between them. The length of the CDR3 is 13 residues. CDR3 coding DNA: TGCGCCAGCAGTCAATCAACAGTCTCACCCCTCCACTTT. Its translation: CASSQSTVSPLHF.

This chain connects TRBV7-9 to TRBJ1-5; D remains ambiguous. This CDR3 region has 12 residues. V lost 3 bases to trimming and J lost 4 bases, with 4 bases between them. Germline V gene data show CDR1 as SEHNR and CDR2 as FQNEAQ (reference sequence). This chain's CDR3 is CASSFGNQPQHF. CDR3 nucleotides: TGTGCCAGCAGCTTCGGGAATCAGCCCCAGCATTTT.

Notes on this clone: The junction differs from germline at one of its ends, possibly a read error. The chain carries TRBV7-7 and TRBJ1-3; 7 bases map to TRBD1. The DNA end is a closer match to TRBJ2-2, so the J assignment may be wrong. Germline CDR1 SSHAT, CDR2 FNYEAQ (reference sequence). The CDR3 length is 13 residues. CDR3 region: CASRLTGTGELFF. CDR3 DNA: TGTGCTAGCAGATTGACAGGGACCGGGGAGCTGTTTTTT.

The chain joins TRBV10-1 to TRBJ2-1, with 14 bases aligning to TRBD2. Germline V gene data show CDR1 as WNHNN and CDR2 as SYGVQD (reference sequence). CDR3 length equals 15 residues. V shed 9 bases, J shed 7 bases, and the junction held 8 bases outside the gene matches. The CDR3 region has the DNA TGCGCCAGTCAAAGGGGACTAGCGGGAGCGAATGAGCAGTTCTTC. Encoded protein: CASQRGLAGANEQFF.

The chain uses TRBV18 and TRBJ1-3; D unclear. Germline V CDR1 and CDR2: KGHSH, LQKENI. The CDR3 has 14 residues. Trimming took 6 bases from V and 4 from J, leaving 13 bases between them. The CDR3 DNA reads as TGTGCCAGCTCTTCAATCGGATCCGGAAACACCATATATTTT. Amino acid sequence: CASSSIGSGNTIYF.